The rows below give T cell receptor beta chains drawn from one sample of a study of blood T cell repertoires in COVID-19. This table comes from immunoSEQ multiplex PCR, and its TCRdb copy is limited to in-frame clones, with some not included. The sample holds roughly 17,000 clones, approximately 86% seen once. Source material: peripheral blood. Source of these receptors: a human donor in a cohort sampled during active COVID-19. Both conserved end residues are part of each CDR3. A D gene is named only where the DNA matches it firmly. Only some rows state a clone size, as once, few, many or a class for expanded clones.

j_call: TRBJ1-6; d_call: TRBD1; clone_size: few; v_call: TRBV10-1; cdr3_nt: TGCGCCAGCAGTTCCCCCAGCAGGGGGTATAATTCACCCCTCCACTTT; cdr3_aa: CASSSPSRGYNSPLHF
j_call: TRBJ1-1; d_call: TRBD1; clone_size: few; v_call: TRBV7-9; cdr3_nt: TGTGCCAGCAGCTTGATACAGGGGGAGAACACTGAAGCTTTCTTT; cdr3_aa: CASSLIQGENTEAFF
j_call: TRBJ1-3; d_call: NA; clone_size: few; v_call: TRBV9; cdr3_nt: TGTGCCAGCAGCGTAGCTCCGGCCCGGGACACCATATATTTT; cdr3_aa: CASSVAPARDTIYF
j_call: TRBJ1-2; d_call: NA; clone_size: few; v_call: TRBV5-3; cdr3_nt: TGTGCCAGAAGCTTCCAAACAGCCTATGGCTACACCTTC; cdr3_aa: CARSFQTAYGYTF
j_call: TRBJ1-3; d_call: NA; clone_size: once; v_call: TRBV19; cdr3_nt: TGTGCCAGTAGTATCGGAGGAGGCTTTCCTGGAAACACCATATATTTT; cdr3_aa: CASSIGGGFPGNTIYF
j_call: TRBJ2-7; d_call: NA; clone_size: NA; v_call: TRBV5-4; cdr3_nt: TGTGCCAGCAGCTTTAGACAAGGGAGCTACGAGCAGTACTTC; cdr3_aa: CASSFRQGSYEQYF
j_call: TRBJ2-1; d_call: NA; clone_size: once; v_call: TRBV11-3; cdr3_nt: TGTGCCAGCGCACCCGGAAAGGGGGACAATGAGCAGTTCTTC; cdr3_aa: CASAPGKGDNEQFF
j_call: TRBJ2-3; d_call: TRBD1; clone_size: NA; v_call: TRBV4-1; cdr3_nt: TGCGCCAGCAGCCTTGGACAGGCACGAAGCACAGATACGCAGTATTTT; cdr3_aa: CASSLGQARSTDTQYF
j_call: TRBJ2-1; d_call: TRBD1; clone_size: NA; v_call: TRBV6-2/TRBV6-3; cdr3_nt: TGTGCCAGCAGTTCCCCGACAGGGGGCAATGAGCAGTTCTTC; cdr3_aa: CASSSPTGGNEQFF
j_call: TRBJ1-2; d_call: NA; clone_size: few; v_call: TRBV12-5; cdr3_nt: TGTGCTAGTGGTGGGGAGGGTTCGTCAAACTATGGCTACACCTTC; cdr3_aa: CASGGEGSSNYGYTF
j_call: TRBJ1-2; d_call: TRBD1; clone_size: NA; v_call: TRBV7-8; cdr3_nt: TGTGCCAGCAGCTTGGCACAGGGGGGTTATGGCTACACCTTC; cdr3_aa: CASSLAQGGYGYTF
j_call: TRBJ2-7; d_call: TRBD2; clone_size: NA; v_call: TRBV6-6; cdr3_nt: TGTGCCAGCAGCCCCGGGAGGGGGGTCTCCTACGAGCAGTACTTC; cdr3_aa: CASSPGRGVSYEQYF
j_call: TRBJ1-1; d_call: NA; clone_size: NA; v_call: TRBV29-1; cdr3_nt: TGCAGCGTCGTTTCCCGGGGTGGCACTGAAGCTTTCTTT; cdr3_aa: CSVVSRGGTEAFF
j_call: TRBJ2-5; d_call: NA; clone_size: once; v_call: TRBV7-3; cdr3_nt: TGTGCCAGCAGCTTAGTAGGGGGATCGGTAGAGACCCAGTACTTC; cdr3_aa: CASSLVGGSVETQYF
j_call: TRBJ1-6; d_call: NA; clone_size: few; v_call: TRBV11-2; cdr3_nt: TGTGCCAGCAGCTTAAATACAGGATCCTATAATTCACCCCTCCACTTT; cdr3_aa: CASSLNTGSYNSPLHF
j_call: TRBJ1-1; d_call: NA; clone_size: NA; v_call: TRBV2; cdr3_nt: TGTGCCAGCAACTTGGAGGGATTCACTGAAGCTTTCTTT; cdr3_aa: CASNLEGFTEAFF
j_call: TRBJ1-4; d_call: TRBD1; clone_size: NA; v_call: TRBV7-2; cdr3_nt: TGTGCCAGCAGTTACTCCGGGACAGGGGTTGAAAAACTGTTTTTT; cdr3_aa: CASSYSGTGVEKLFF
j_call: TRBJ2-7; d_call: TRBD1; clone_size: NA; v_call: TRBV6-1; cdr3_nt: TGTGCCAGCAGTCGGCAGGGGGTAGCCGAGCAGTACTTC; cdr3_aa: CASSRQGVAEQYF
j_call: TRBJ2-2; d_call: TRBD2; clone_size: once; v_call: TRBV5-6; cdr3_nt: TGTGCCAGCAGCTTACTAGCGGGGGCCAACACCGGGGAGCTGTTTTTT; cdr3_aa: CASSLLAGANTGELFF
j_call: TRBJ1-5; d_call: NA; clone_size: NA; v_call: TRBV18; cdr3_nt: TGTGCCAGCTCACCGATGATTGGGACAAGCAATCAGCCCCAGCATTTT; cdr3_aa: CASSPMIGTSNQPQHF
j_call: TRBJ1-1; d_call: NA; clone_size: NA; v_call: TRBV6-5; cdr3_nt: TGTGCCAGCAGTTACTCGGTGTCGGGGAACACTGAAGCTTTCTTT; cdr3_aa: CASSYSVSGNTEAFF
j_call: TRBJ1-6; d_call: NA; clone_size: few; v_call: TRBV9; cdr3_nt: TGTGCCAGCAGCGTAGTAGCAGGGCATTCACCCCTCCACTTT; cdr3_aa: CASSVVAGHSPLHF
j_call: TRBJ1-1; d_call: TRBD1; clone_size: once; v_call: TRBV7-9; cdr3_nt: TGTGCCAGCAGCTTACCGACCGATTCGGACAGGGGGCGATACACTGAAGCTTTCTTT; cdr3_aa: CASSLPTDSDRGRYTEAFF
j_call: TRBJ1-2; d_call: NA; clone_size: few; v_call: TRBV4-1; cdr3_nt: TGCGCCAGCAGCCGCTTCGGGCAGCGGTATGGCTACACCTTC; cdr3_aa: CASSRFGQRYGYTF
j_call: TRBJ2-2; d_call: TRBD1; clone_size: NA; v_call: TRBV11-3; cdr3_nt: TGTGCCAGCAGCCTACTGACAGGGACGAACACCGGGGAGCTGTTTTTT; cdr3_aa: CASSLLTGTNTGELFF
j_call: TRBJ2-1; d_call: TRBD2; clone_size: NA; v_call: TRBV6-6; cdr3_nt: TGTGCCAGCAGCCGCAGTTTAGCGGGGGGGGACAATGAGCAGTTCTTC; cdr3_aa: CASSRSLAGGDNEQFF
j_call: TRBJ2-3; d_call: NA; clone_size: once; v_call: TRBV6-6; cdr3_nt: TGTGCCAGCAGTCGCCGCCGTCAGGGATTATACACAGATACGCAGTATTTT; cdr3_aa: CASSRRRQGLYTDTQYF
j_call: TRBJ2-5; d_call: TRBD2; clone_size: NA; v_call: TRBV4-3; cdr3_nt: TGCGCCAGCAGCCAAGACCCCCGTAGCGGGGGGGCCGGTTGGACCCAGTACTTC; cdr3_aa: CASSQDPRSGGAGWTQYF
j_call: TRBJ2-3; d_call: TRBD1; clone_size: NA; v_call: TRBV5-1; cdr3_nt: TGCGCCAGCAGCTTGGTCGGGACAGGGGAGACAGATACGCAGTATTTT; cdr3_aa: CASSLVGTGETDTQYF
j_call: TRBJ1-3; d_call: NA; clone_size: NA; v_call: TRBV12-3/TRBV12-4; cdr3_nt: TGTGCCAGCAGTTTAGCCGGGTACACCATATATTTT; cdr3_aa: CASSLAGYTIYF
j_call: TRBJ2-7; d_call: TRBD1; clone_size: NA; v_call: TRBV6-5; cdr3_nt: TGTGCCAGCAGTACGCGACAGGGAAGGGGAGAGCAGTACTTC; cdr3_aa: CASSTRQGRGEQYF
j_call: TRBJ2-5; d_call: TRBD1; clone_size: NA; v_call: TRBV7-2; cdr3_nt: TGTGCCAGCAGCGCCCCCAGACAGGGGGGCGGAGAGACCCAGTACTTC; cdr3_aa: CASSAPRQGGGETQYF
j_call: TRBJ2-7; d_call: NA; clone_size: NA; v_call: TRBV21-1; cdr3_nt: TGTGCCAGCAGCAAAGAGCCCCTGGACACCGCGTCTTTATACGAGCAGTACTTC; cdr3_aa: CASSKEPLDTASLYEQYF
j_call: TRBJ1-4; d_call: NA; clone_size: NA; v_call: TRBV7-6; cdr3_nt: TGTGCCAGCAGCTCCGACACAGGGTTTCCAACTAATGAAAAACTGTTTTTT; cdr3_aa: CASSSDTGFPTNEKLFF
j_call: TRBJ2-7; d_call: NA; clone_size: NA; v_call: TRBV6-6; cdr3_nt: TGTGCCAGCAGTCCCGACAACACCTACGAGCAGTACTTC; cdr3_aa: CASSPDNTYEQYF